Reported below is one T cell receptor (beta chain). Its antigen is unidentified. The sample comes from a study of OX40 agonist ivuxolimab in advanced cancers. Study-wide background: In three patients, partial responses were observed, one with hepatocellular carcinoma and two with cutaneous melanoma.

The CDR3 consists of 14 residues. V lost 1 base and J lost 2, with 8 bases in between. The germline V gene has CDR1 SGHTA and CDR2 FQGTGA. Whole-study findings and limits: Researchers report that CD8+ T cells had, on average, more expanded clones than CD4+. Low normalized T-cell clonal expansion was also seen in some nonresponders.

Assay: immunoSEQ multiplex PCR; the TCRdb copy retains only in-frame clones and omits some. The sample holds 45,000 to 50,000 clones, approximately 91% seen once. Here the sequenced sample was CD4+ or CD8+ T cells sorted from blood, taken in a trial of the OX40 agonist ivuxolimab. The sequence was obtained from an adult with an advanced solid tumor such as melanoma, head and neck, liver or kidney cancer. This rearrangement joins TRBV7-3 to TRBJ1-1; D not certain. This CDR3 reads CASSLRPANTEAFF. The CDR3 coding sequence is TGTGCCAGCAGCTTAAGACCGGCCAACACTGAAGCTTTCTTT. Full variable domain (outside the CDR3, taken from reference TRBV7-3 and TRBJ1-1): GAGVSQTPSNKVTEKGKYVELRCDPISGHTALYWYRQSLGQGPEFLIYFQGTGAADDSGLPNDRFFAVRPEGSVSTLKIQRTERGDSAVYLCASSLRPANTEAFFGQGTRLTVV.